The T cell receptor (beta chain) described here comes from a study of molecular identifiers for immune sequencing clone quantification. Notes on the study in general: Highly expanded clone sizes could be underestimated by identical TCR molecules sharing a barcode.

Of note for this clonotype: Its antigen is unknown.

CDR3 size: 14 residues. V lost 6 bases, J lost 5 bases, and 0 bases stayed unmatched. The germline V gene encodes CDR1 SNHLY and CDR2 FYNNEI. TCRdb reanalysed the PCR reads using MiXCR and keeps one entry per CDR3 protein. The table includes over 70,000 distinct CDR3 sequences, around a quarter detected once. The naive CD8 libraries originated from between roughly 20,000 and 1,000,000 sorted cells and drew on 10%, 30% or 50% RNA. The sequence was obtained from a human donor in good health. Some libraries in this study had Jurkat cell RNA spiked in. Sample: naive CD8+ T cells from blood, with Jurkat cell RNA spiked in. Specified subset: FACS-sorted CD8+CD4-CCR7+CD45RA+ naive T cells. The chain uses TRBV2 and TRBJ2-1; 14 nucleotides line up with TRBD2. The CDR3 DNA reads TGTGCCAGCAGGGGACTAGCGGGAGACAATGAGCAGTTCTTC. Translated, it gives CASRGLAGDNEQFF.